These 30 T cell receptor beta chains share one sample of origin, sequenced in a study of blood T cell repertoires in COVID-19. Some clones are missing from TCRdb's copy, which holds only in-frame ones; the method was immunoSEQ multiplex PCR. The table records more than 15,000 clones, roughly 90% of them present only once. Sequenced input: peripheral blood. These TCRs come from a woman between 55 and 75 years old with active COVID-19.

This chain uses TRBV25-1 with TRBJ2-1, with D perhaps matching TRBD2 (6 bases). The CDR3 is made up of 17 amino acids. Between the trimmed V and J ends, which lost 3 bases and 0 bases, there was a span of 15 bases. The V gene's germline CDR1 is MGHDK and CDR2 SYGVNS. The CDR3 DNA follows: TGTGCCAGCAGTGATTGGGCGGGAAGGGGCTCCTACAATGAGCAGTTCTTC. This encodes CASSDWAGRGSYNEQFF. The entire variable domain, with the rest obtained from reference TRBV25-1 and TRBJ2-1, is as follows: EADIYQTPRYLVIGTGKKITLECSQTMGHDKMYWYQQDPGMELHLIHYSYGVNSTEKGDLSSESTVSRIRTEHFPLTLESARPSHTSQYLCASSDWAGRGSYNEQFFGPGTRLTVL.

The chain combines TRBV19 with TRBJ1-2; D may be TRBD1 (6 bases). The CDR3 runs to 15 residues. V lost 7 bases, J lost 1 base, and 16 bases lay in between. Per germline, CDR1 LNHDA and CDR2 SQIVND (reference sequence). In DNA, the CDR3 is TGTGCCAGTATCGACGGGGGGCAGAATAACTATGGCTACACCTTC. Encoded protein: CASIDGGQNNYGYTF. Using reference TRBV19 and TRBJ1-2 for the parts outside the CDR3, the full variable domain is DGGITQSPKYLFRKEGQNVTLSCEQNLNHDAMYWYRQDPGQGLRLIYYSQIVNDFQKGDIAEGYSVSREKKESFPLTVTSAQKNPTAFYLCASIDGGQNNYGYTFGSGTRLTVV.

This chain joins TRBV7-3 and TRBJ2-5; 7 bases are a match to TRBD1. The V segment lost 6 bases and the J segment 6 bases; nucleotides outside the gene matches: 13. This CDR3 comprises 15 residues. The V gene's germline CDR1 is SGHTA and CDR2 FQGTGA. Here the CDR3 reads CASSIDRGQTKTQYF. The CDR3 DNA reads as TGTGCCAGCAGTATCGATCGGGGACAGACGAAGACCCAGTACTTC.

The rearrangement uses TRBV10-2 and TRBJ2-7; tentatively, D is TRBD2 (5 bases). The CDR3 length is 11 residues. Trimming took 8 bases from V and 5 from J, leaving 10 bases between them. Germline CDR1 reads WSHSY; CDR2 reads SAAADI. Here the CDR3 reads CASQDFHEQYF. CDR3 coding DNA: TGCGCCAGCCAGGACTTTCACGAGCAGTACTTC.

This clone has a single count. This chain links TRBV28 with TRBJ2-3; a possible D gene is TRBD2 (6 bases). The V gene lost 6 bases and the J gene lost 0 bases, with 13 bases spanning the gap. This CDR3 has 15 amino acids. The germline CDR1 and CDR2 sequences are MDHEN and SYDVKM. The CDR3 here is CASRAGRISTDTQYF. In DNA form, the CDR3 reads TGTGCCAGCAGGGCGGGACGAATTAGCACAGATACGCAGTATTTT.

V usage is TRBV2 and J usage is TRBJ2-7; D gene unclear. The CDR3 runs 14 residues. Germline-derived CDR1 and CDR2 are SNHLY and FYNNEI. Deletions cut 5 bases from V and 0 bases from J, with 11 bases between. CDR3 loop: CASSMTESSYEQYF. DNA for the CDR3: TGTGCCAGCAGTATGACGGAGAGCTCCTACGAGCAGTACTTC.

J is TRBJ1-3 and V is TRBV6-6, with D tentatively TRBD1 (5 bases). The germline gives CDR1 MNHNY, CDR2 SVGAGI (reference sequence). This CDR3 has 14 amino acids. The germline V and J ends were trimmed by 5 bases and 4 bases, with 12 bases remaining between them. The CDR3 nucleotides read TGTGCCAGCAGTCTCGGGGGGTCAGGAAACACCATATATTTT. Translating gives CASSLGGSGNTIYF.

This chain connects TRBV11-1 to TRBJ1-5; TRBD1 agrees at 9 bases. The length of the CDR3 is 15 residues. Germline V CDR1 and CDR2: SGHAT, FQDESV (reference sequence). The ends lost 5 bases at V and 5 bases at J; junction bases unmatched: 7. The chain's CDR3 is CASSPGQGGDQPQHF. The CDR3 DNA reads as TGTGCCAGCAGCCCGGGACAGGGCGGAGATCAGCCCCAGCATTTT.

This clone was counted once. V and J are TRBV5-4 and TRBJ2-1; 9 positions agree with TRBD1. Germline CDR1 is SGHNT and CDR2 is YYREEE (reference sequence). The trim removed 4 bases at V and 4 bases at J, leaving 9 bases unmatched. The CDR3 consists of 16 residues. The CDR3 DNA reads as TGTGCCAGCAGCATATCCCCCGGGACAGGGTACAATGAGCAGTTCTTC. It specifies CASSISPGTGYNEQFF.

V usage is TRBV9 and J usage is TRBJ2-6, with 7 bases matching TRBD1. Germline values: CDR1 SGDLS, CDR2 YYNGEE. The trim removed 3 bases at V and 0 bases at J, leaving 6 bases unmatched. The CDR3 covers 17 residues. As DNA, the CDR3 is TGTGCCAGCAGCGGGCAGGGGGTACTCTCTGGGGCCAACGTCCTGACTTTC. Protein sequence: CASSGQGVLSGANVLTF.

This chain joins TRBV4-2 and TRBJ2-7; TRBD2 aligns across 9 bases. The germline gives CDR1 LGHNA, CDR2 YNFKEQ. With V trimmed by 0 bases and J by 0 bases, 0 bases remained unmatched. The CDR3 totals 15 residues. As DNA, the CDR3 is TGTGCCAGCAGCCAAGATAGCGGGAGCTCCTACGAGCAGTACTTC. The encoded protein is CASSQDSGSSYEQYF.

J is TRBJ2-1 and V is TRBV24-1, with TRBD2 matching over 10 bases. Germline assignment: CDR1 KGHDR and CDR2 SFDVKD. The CDR3 totals 16 residues. The V gene end was trimmed by 3 bases and the J gene end by 8 bases; junction bases not matched to a gene: 9. The CDR3: CATSDALAGARDEQFF. As DNA, the CDR3 is TGTGCCACCAGTGATGCTCTAGCGGGGGCAAGGGATGAGCAGTTCTTC.

The gene calls are TRBV6-4 and TRBJ2-2, with 7 bases lining up with TRBD2. The CDR3 is 14 amino acids. Germline lookup yields CDR1 MRHNA and CDR2 SNTAGT. V dropped 3 bases and J dropped 4; count of bases not matched to a gene: 2. In nucleotides, the CDR3 is TGTGCCAGCAGTGAGGGGGGGACCACCGGGGAGCTGTTTTTT. Its protein product is CASSEGGTTGELFF.

The chain combines TRBV2 with TRBJ1-5, with unresolved D. The CDR3 has 15 residues. V lost 5 bases and J 4 bases, leaving 15 bases between the germline ends. CDR1 and CDR2 (germline): SNHLY, FYNNEI. The CDR3 DNA sequence: TGTGCCAGCAGTTACCAGGCGAGCCAAAATCAGCCCCAGCATTTT. Protein product: CASSYQASQNQPQHF.

The J gene is TRBJ2-5, the V gene TRBV5-6; 7 bases agree with TRBD1. V trimming: 0 bases; J trimming: 7 bases; junction bases outside the gene matches: 6. CDR3 length: 14 residues. CDR1 SGHDT and CDR2 YYEEEE come from the germline V gene. The CDR3: CASSLDRGSGTQYF. In DNA form, the CDR3 reads TGTGCCAGCAGCTTGGACAGGGGCTCCGGGACCCAGTACTTC.

The genes are TRBV18 and TRBJ2-3; D may be TRBD2 (5 bases). There are 17 residues in the CDR3. The ends were cut back, 3 bases at V and 2 bases at J, with 18 bases in the middle. CDR1 is KGHSH, CDR2 LQKENI, per germline. The CDR3 sequence is CASSPQTSGSDTDTQYF. DNA of the CDR3: TGTGCCAGCTCACCCCAAACCAGCGGATCCGACACAGATACGCAGTATTTT. The complete variable domain, with remaining parts taken from reference TRBV18 and TRBJ2-3, reads NAGVMQNPRHLVRRRGQEARLRCSPMKGHSHVYWYRQLPEEGLKFMVYLQKENIIDESGMPKERFSAEFPKEGPSILRIQQVVRGDSAAYFCASSPQTSGSDTDTQYFGPGTRLTVL.

This clone was detected only once. The V gene is TRBV18, the J gene TRBJ2-5; the D gene is possibly TRBD1 (5 bases). Germline CDR1 and CDR2: KGHSH and LQKENI. With 6 bases removed from V and 7 bases from J, the gap between germline ends came to 15 bases. The CDR3 has 13 amino acids. Here the CDR3 DNA reads TGTGCCAGCTCGGGGCTCATCGGCGGGACCCAGTACTTC. It is translated as CASSGLIGGTQYF.

The V gene is TRBV6-4, the J gene TRBJ2-1, with 10 bases lining up with TRBD2. The germline V gene has CDR1 MRHNA and CDR2 SNTAGT. The junction had 5 bases not matched to a gene; V was cut back by 0 bases and J by 6 bases. There are 16 residues in the CDR3. CDR3 DNA: TGTGCCAGCAGTGACTCTGTAGCGGGGGGCGTCAATGAGCAGTTCTTC. As protein: CASSDSVAGGVNEQFF.

The V gene is TRBV29-1, the J gene TRBJ1-1, with D unresolved. The CDR3 is 11 residues long. Trimming removed 7 bases from V and 8 bases from J, with 14 bases in between. Germline V CDR1 and CDR2: SQVTM, ANQGSEA. This CDR3 is CSAGSSPEAFF. For the CDR3, the DNA is TGCAGCGCTGGATCTAGCCCGGAAGCTTTCTTT.

The chain has TRBV27 and TRBJ2-2; 9 bases are shared with TRBD1. CDR1 is MNHEY and CDR2 is SMNVEV in the germline V gene (reference sequence). The CDR3 length is 15 residues. Germline trimming cut 6 bases from V and 4 bases from J; bases unmatched to any gene: 6. CDR3 sequence (DNA): TGTGCCAGCAGCCCGGGACAGGGTATCACCGGGGAGCTGTTTTTT. Its protein product is CASSPGQGITGELFF.

This clone was seen a single time. V usage is TRBV7-3 and J usage is TRBJ2-1; D uncertain. Germline V lookup: CDR1 SGHTA, CDR2 FQGTGA. Trimming shortened V by 3 bases and J by 1 base, and 10 bases separated the two germline ends. The CDR3 contains 15 residues. CDR3 DNA: TGTGCCAGCAGCTTCTCAGCGCAGTCCTACAATGAGCAGTTCTTC. It codes for CASSFSAQSYNEQFF.

The rearrangement links TRBV5-4 to TRBJ1-2; TRBD1 matches 7 bases. V trimming: 2 bases; J trimming: 8 bases; junction bases outside the gene matches: 6. The length of the CDR3 is 13 residues. The germline gives CDR1 SGHNT, CDR2 YYREEE (reference sequence). The CDR3, as DNA: TGTGCCAGCAGCTTAGAGGGACAGATAGGCTACACCTTC. It yields the protein CASSLEGQIGYTF.

J is TRBJ1-1 and V is TRBV19; weak D call: TRBD1 (5 bases). Germline V gene lookup returns CDR1 LNHDA and CDR2 SQIVND (reference sequence). This CDR3 has 14 residues. V was pared by 6 bases and J by 1 base, with 12 bases between. The CDR3 sequence is CASSPQTANTEAFF. The CDR3 bases are TGTGCCAGTAGCCCTCAGACAGCGAACACTGAAGCTTTCTTT.

The V and J genes are TRBV15 and TRBJ2-1; 11 bases fit TRBD1. The CDR3 is 14 residues long. The germline gives CDR1 LNHNV, CDR2 YYDKDF (reference sequence). Trimming removed 7 bases from V and 6 bases from J; junction bases left unmatched: 5. This CDR3 is CATNSDRGLNEQFF. CDR3 nucleotides: TGTGCCACCAACTCGGACAGGGGGCTCAATGAGCAGTTCTTC.

This chain connects TRBV5-6 to TRBJ2-2; 7 bases line up with TRBD2. Germline loops: CDR1 SGHDT, CDR2 YYEEEE. V shed 6 bases, J shed 5 bases, and the junction held 10 bases outside the gene matches. This CDR3 spans 15 amino acids. CDR3 sequence (DNA): TGTGCCAGCACCGGCGGGGGAAAAGGGACCGGGGAGCTGTTTTTT. Translated: CASTGGGKGTGELFF.

The rearrangement links TRBV7-9 to TRBJ1-3; D possibly corresponds to TRBD1 (5 bases). The CDR3 runs to 15 residues. V lost 6 bases, J lost 7 bases, and 19 bases lay in between. In germline, CDR1 is SEHNR, CDR2 FQNEAQ (reference sequence). CDR3 protein: CASSSPGNIGNTIYF. In DNA form, the CDR3 reads TGTGCCAGCAGTTCTCCAGGGAACATAGGGAACACCATATATTTT. Together with reference TRBV7-9 and TRBJ1-3, the CDR3 gives the full variable domain: DTGVSQNPRHKITKRGQNVTFRCDPISEHNRLYWYRQTLGQGPEFLTYFQNEAQLEKSRLLSDRFSAERPKGSFSTLEIQRTEQGDSAMYLCASSSPGNIGNTIYFGEGSWLTVV.

This chain connects TRBV18 to TRBJ1-5, with D maybe TRBD1 (5 bases). CDR1 and CDR2 (germline): KGHSH, LQKENI. This CDR3 has 18 amino acids. Trimming removed 2 bases at V and 1 base at J, with 18 bases between. The CDR3 DNA reads TGTGCCAGCTCACCAAGGGTTGTGCAGGGCTCAAGCAATCAGCCCCAGCATTTT. It translates to CASSPRVVQGSSNQPQHF.

The chain carries TRBV10-3 and TRBJ1-1; D remains unclear. In germline, CDR1 is ENHRY, CDR2 SYGVKD. The CDR3 runs to 13 residues. Trimming shortened V by 6 bases and J by 2 bases, and 10 bases separated the two germline ends. The CDR3 bases are TGTGCCATCAGGGTCAGTGTAAACACTGAAGCTTTCTTT. Translating it yields CAIRVSVNTEAFF.

The table lists this clone with a few counts. The rearrangement links TRBV7-9 to TRBJ1-2; 7 bases align to TRBD1. V was clipped by 4 bases and J by 2 bases; unmatched bases: 4. The CDR3 is 14 amino acids. Germline V gives CDR1 SEHNR, CDR2 FQNEAQ (reference sequence). The CDR3 loop reads CASSSLTGNYGYTF. As DNA, the CDR3 is TGTGCCAGCAGCTCCTTGACAGGGAACTATGGCTACACCTTC.

The chain uses TRBV19 and TRBJ1-1, with 8 bases fitting TRBD1. V gave up 4 bases and J gave up 8 bases; unmatched junction bases: 9. CDR1 LNHDA and CDR2 SQIVND come from the germline V gene (reference sequence). The CDR3 runs to 14 residues. The CDR3 reads CASSSSNRGSEAFF. DNA of the CDR3: TGTGCCAGTAGTAGTTCAAACAGGGGGTCCGAAGCTTTCTTT.